The 18 T cell receptor beta chains listed next were all sequenced from one sample in a study of T cells in Graves' hyperthyroidism and ophthalmopathy. TCR beta CDR3 regions were amplified from RNA transcripts. First-round RT-PCR of the TCR CDR3 relied on the HTBI primer set. From the multiplex PCR reads, TCRdb called clonotypes with MiXCR, one entry per CDR3 protein. The sample lists 500,000 to 750,000 distinct CDR3 sequences, 14% seen once, with about 6.6% in the top ten. The sample consisted of blood. These receptors came from a woman aged 18-30 years with Graves' ophthalmopathy.

Remarks on this clonotype: Its ends do not fully match the called genes, so a read error is possible. This chain joins TRBV15 and TRBJ1-5; 7 bases fit TRBD1. Germline lookup yields CDR1 LNHNV and CDR2 YYDKDF (reference sequence). CDR3 length: 16 amino acids. Written as DNA, the CDR3 is TGTGCCACCAACAGAGGGGTACAGGGGAACGGGCAGCCCCAGCATTTT. This translates into CATNRGVQGNGQPQHF.

This clonotype was counted many times. The chain combines TRBV7-2 with TRBJ1-2; D remains ambiguous. This CDR3 has 14 residues. In germline, CDR1 is SGHTA, CDR2 FQGNSA. With 0 bases removed from V and 3 bases from J, the gap between germline ends came to 8 bases. The CDR3 reads CASSLATTDYGYTF. CDR3 nucleotide sequence: TGTGCCAGCAGCTTAGCAACGACGGACTATGGCTACACCTTC.

The table lists this clonotype with a few counts. V is TRBV11-2 and J is TRBJ2-1, with 9 nucleotides matching TRBD1. The J call may not be correct, given that the DNA end is closer to TRBJ2-7. Germline lookup yields CDR1 SGHAT and CDR2 FQNNGV. The CDR3 is made up of 15 amino acids. CDR3 DNA: TGTGCCAGCAGCCTTACAGGGGGCTCCTACAATGAGCAGTACTTC. This encodes CASSLTGGSYNEQYF.

This clonotype showed up many times. The V gene is TRBV2, the J gene TRBJ1-1; D is unclear. Germline V gene lookup returns CDR1 SNHLY and CDR2 FYNNEI. This CDR3 comprises 13 residues. V was trimmed by 1 base and J by 2 bases, leaving 5 bases between them. CDR3 sequence reads: CASSEDPNTEAFF. DNA of the CDR3: TGTGCCAGCAGTGAAGACCCTAACACTGAAGCTTTCTTT.

This clonotype has more than one count but fewer than ten. The V and J genes are TRBV28 and TRBJ1-1, with 7 bases that match TRBD1. The CDR3 has 14 amino acids. Germline CDR1 reads MDHEN; CDR2 reads SYDVKM. Germline trimming cut 6 bases from V and 1 base from J; bases unmatched to any gene: 5. CDR3 sequence: CASRSDRANTEAFF. The CDR3 coding sequence is TGTGCCAGCAGATCCGACAGGGCGAACACTGAAGCTTTCTTT.

V gene TRBV6-2 or TRBV6-3 combines with J gene TRBJ1-2; D not resolved. CDR1 is MNHEY and CDR2 is SVGEGT in the germline V gene. The CDR3 has 11 amino acids. Trimming removed 6 bases at V and 8 bases at J, with 10 bases between. As DNA, the CDR3 is TGTGCCAGCAGGGAAAGTAGAGGCTACACCTTC. Translated: CASRESRGYTF.

This clonotype was recorded many times. The chain joins TRBV29-1 to TRBJ1-1; D is uncertain. CDR3 length: 13 amino acids. Germline loops: CDR1 SQVTM, CDR2 ANQGSEA. Trimming cost V 3 bases and J 0 bases, with 8 bases left between them. The CDR3 nucleotides read TGCAGCGTTGATAAGGGTTTGAACACTGAAGCTTTCTTT. It yields the protein CSVDKGLNTEAFF.

There are many counts of this clonotype. The J gene is TRBJ2-2, the V gene TRBV7-2; no definite D call. Germline CDR1 SGHTA, CDR2 FQGNSA. There are 15 residues in the CDR3. Trimming left V 5 bases short and J 5 bases short, with 15 bases between. The CDR3 loop reads CASSLTIGWTGELFF. The CDR3 DNA is TGTGCCAGCAGCCTTACGATTGGGTGGACCGGGGAGCTGTTTTTT.

A few counts support this clonotype. This chain links TRBV27 with TRBJ1-3; TRBD1 might be the D (5 bases). The CDR3 is 14 residues long. V was cut by 2 bases and J by 2 bases, with 7 bases left in between. Germline CDR1 MNHEY, CDR2 SMNVEV (reference sequence). The CDR3 loop reads CASSLIGAGNTIYF. The CDR3 coding sequence is TGTGCCAGCAGTTTAATAGGGGCTGGAAACACCATATATTTT.

This clonotype showed up many times. The CDR3: CASSYGTASNYGYTF. The CDR3 nucleotides are TGTGCCAGCAGTTACGGGACAGCCTCTAACTATGGCTACACCTTC. This chain links TRBV6-5 with TRBJ1-2, with 7 bases that match TRBD1. This CDR3 has 15 amino acids. V trimming: 2 bases; J trimming: 0 bases; junction bases outside the gene matches: 3. The germline V gene encodes CDR1 MNHEY and CDR2 SVGAGI.

This clonotype was observed many times. The chain carries TRBV3-1 and TRBJ1-1, with no clear D. Germline values: CDR1 LGHDT, CDR2 YNNKEL (reference sequence). The CDR3 extends over 13 amino acids. Trimming removed 3 bases from V and 4 bases from J, with 9 bases in between. For the CDR3, the DNA is TGTGCCAGCAGCCAGGGTCATGGCACTGAAGCTTTCTTT. Its protein is CASSQGHGTEAFF.

The table lists this clonotype with many counts. The genes are TRBV30 and TRBJ1-4; TRBD1 matches at 9 bases. Germline CDR1 reads GTSNPN; CDR2 reads SVGIG (reference sequence). This CDR3 region has 12 residues. Germline trimming cut 8 bases from V and 8 bases from J; bases unmatched to any gene: 6. The CDR3 reads CAASGQGEKLFF. The CDR3 bases are TGTGCCGCCTCGGGACAGGGAGAAAAACTGTTTTTT. Full variable domain (remainder filled in from reference TRBV30 and TRBJ1-4): SQTIHQWPATLVQPVGSPLSLECTVEGTSNPNLYWYRQAAGRGLQLLFYSVGIGQISSEVPQNLSASRPQDRQFILSSKKLLLSDSGFYLCAASGQGEKLFFGSGTQLSVL.

This clonotype came up many times. The J gene is TRBJ2-3, the V gene TRBV20-1; the D call may be TRBD1 or TRBD2 (7 bases each). Germline V gives CDR1 DFQATT, CDR2 SNEGSKA (reference sequence). The CDR3 runs to 15 residues. The V end was cut by 5 bases, the J end by 3 bases, with 18 bases between. The CDR3 loop reads CSAPGGEGRTDTQYF. In nucleotides, the CDR3 is TGCAGTGCTCCAGGGGGGGAGGGCCGGACAGATACGCAGTATTTT.

To note about this clonotype: The CDR3 ends on some other residue instead of the conserved phenylalanine or tryptophan, so this is likely a read error. The V and J genes are TRBV30 and TRBJ2-7; 8 positions match TRBD2. This CDR3 has 12 residues. Per the germline V gene, CDR1 is GTSNPN and CDR2 is SVGIG (reference sequence). V shed 1 base, J shed 4 bases, and the junction held 0 bases outside the gene matches. The CDR3: CAWSAGGYEQYL. In DNA form, the CDR3 reads TGTGCCTGGAGTGCGGGAGGGTACGAGCAGTACCTC.

In this sample, this clonotype turned up once. The chain combines TRBV11-2 with TRBJ1-5; D not certain. Germline V gene data show CDR1 as SGHAT and CDR2 as FQNNGV. The CDR3 totals 13 residues. The germline V and J ends were trimmed by 5 bases and 4 bases, with 9 bases remaining between them. The CDR3, as DNA: TGTGCCAGCAGCCTAAAACTTAATCAGCCCCAGCATTTT. Protein: CASSLKLNQPQHF.

This clonotype was seen ten or more times. The chain carries TRBV13 and TRBJ2-3; the D is unclear. The CDR3 length is 12 residues. V was pared by 5 bases and J by 6 bases, with 9 bases between. The germline gives CDR1 PRHDT, CDR2 FYEKMQ (reference sequence). The CDR3 loop reads CASSPHTDTQYF. DNA of the CDR3: TGTGCCAGCAGCCCCCACACGGATACGCAGTATTTT.

This clonotype was seen only a few times. This chain links TRBV7-9 with TRBJ2-5; 8 nucleotides match TRBD1. V dropped 5 bases and J dropped 5; count of bases not matched to a gene: 10. Germline loops: CDR1 SEHNR, CDR2 FQNEAQ (reference sequence). The CDR3 is 15 amino acids. The chain's CDR3 is CASSRTGSALETQYF. The DNA of the CDR3 is TGTGCCAGCAGCCGGACAGGGTCCGCTCTGGAGACCCAGTACTTC.

This chain connects TRBV4-1 to TRBJ2-1, with TRBD1 matching 7 bases. The length of the CDR3 is 14 residues. Germline V gene lookup returns CDR1 MGHRA and CDR2 YSYEKL. The junction had 3 bases not matched to a gene; V was cut back by 1 base and J by 6 bases. Here the CDR3 reads CASSQAGQFNEQFF. In DNA, the CDR3 is TGCGCCAGCAGCCAAGCGGGACAGTTCAATGAGCAGTTCTTC.